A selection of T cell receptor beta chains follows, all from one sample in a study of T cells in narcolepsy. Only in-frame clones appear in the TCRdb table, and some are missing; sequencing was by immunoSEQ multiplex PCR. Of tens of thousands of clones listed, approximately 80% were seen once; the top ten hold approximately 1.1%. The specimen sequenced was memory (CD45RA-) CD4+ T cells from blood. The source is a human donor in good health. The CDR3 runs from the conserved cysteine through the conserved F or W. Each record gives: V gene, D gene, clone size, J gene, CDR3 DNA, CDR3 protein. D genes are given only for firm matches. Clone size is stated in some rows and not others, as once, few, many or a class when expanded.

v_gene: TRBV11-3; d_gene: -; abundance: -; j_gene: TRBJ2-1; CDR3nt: TGTGCCAGCAGCATCCCGAATGAGCAGTTCTTC; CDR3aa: CASSIPNEQFF
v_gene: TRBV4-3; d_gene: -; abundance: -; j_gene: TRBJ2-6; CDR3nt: TGCGCCAGCAGCCAAGCCACCGGGTTTCACTCTGGGGCCAACGTCCTGACTTTC; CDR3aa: CASSQATGFHSGANVLTF
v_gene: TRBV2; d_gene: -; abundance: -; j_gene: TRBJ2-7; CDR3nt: TGTGCCAGCAGTGAAGGAGCAGGGCGGGAGTACTTC; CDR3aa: CASSEGAGREYF
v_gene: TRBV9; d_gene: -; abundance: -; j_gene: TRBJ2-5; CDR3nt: TGTGCCAGCAGCGTAGAGATAGGATCGACCCAGTACTTC; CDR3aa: CASSVEIGSTQYF
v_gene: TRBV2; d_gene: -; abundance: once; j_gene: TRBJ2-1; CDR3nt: TGTGCCAGCACCACGGAACCAGGTAATGAGCAGTTCTTC; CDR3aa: CASTTEPGNEQFF
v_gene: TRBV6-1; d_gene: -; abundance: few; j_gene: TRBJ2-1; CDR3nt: TGTGCCAGCAGTGAAGGTAACTACGGGTTAGGATCCAATGAGCAGTTCTTC; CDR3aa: CASSEGNYGLGSNEQFF
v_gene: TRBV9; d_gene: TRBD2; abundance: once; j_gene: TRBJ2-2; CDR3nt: TGTGCCAGCAGCACTCGATCGGGACTAGCGGGGCCGAGCACCGGGGAGCTGTTTTTT; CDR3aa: CASSTRSGLAGPSTGELFF
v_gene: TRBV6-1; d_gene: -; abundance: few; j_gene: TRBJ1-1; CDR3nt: TGTGCCAGCAGGGAACAGGGGAACACTGAAGCTTTCTTT; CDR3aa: CASREQGNTEAFF
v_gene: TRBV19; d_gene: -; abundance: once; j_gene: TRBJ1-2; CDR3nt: TGTGCCAGTAGGAACAGGGCTAGAGGCTATGGCTACACCTTC; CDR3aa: CASRNRARGYGYTF
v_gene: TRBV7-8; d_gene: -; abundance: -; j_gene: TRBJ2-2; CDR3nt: TGTGCCAGCAGCTTAAGGGGTCGGACCGGGGAGCTGTTTTTT; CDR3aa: CASSLRGRTGELFF
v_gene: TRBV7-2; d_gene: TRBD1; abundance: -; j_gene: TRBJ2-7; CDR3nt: TGTGCCAGCAGCTTAAGGACAGGGGCTACCTACGAGCAGTACTTC; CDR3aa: CASSLRTGATYEQYF
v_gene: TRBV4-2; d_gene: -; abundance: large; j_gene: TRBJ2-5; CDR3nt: TGTGCCAGCAGCCCCGTTAACGAGGGAGTGGGAGAGACCCAGTACTTC; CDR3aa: CASSPVNEGVGETQYF
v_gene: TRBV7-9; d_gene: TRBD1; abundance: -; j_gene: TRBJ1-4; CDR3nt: TGTGCCAGCAGCGCTCTGACAGGGCTGGATGAAAAACTGTTTTTT; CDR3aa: CASSALTGLDEKLFF
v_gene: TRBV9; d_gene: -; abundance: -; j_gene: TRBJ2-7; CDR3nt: TGTGCCAGCAGCGTAATGGGGGAGGTCGGGGAGCAGTACTTC; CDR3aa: CASSVMGEVGEQYF
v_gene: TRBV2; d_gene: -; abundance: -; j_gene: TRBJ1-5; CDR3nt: TGTGCCAGCAGTGAGACAGATAGCAATCAGCCCCAGCATTTT; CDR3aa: CASSETDSNQPQHF
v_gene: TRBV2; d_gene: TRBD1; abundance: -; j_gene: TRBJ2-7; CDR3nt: TGTGCCAGCAGTACCGGACAGGGATCCTACGAGCAGTACTTC; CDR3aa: CASSTGQGSYEQYF
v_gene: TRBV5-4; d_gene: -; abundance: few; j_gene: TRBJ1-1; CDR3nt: TGTGCCAGCAGCTTGGAAGGGGGGTACACTGAAGCTTTCTTT; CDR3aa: CASSLEGGYTEAFF
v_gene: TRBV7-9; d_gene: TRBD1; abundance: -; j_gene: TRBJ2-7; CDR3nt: TGTGCCAGCAGCTCCCGACAGGGTAGGGGATACGAGCAGTACTTC; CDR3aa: CASSSRQGRGYEQYF
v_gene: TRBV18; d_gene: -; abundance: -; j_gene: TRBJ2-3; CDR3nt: TGTGCCAGCTCACCTGTGGACAGCAGAACAGATACGCAGTATTTT; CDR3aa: CASSPVDSRTDTQYF
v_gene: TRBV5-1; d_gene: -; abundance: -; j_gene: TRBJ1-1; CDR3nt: TGCGCCAGCAGGGGTCCCCTAAACACTGAAGCTTTCTTT; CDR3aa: CASRGPLNTEAFF
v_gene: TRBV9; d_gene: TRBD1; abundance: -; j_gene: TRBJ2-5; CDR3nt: TGTGCCAGCAGCGTAGGACAGGGGAAAGAGACCCAGTACTTC; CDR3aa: CASSVGQGKETQYF